These 21 T cell receptor beta chains were sequenced from one sample in a study of graft-versus-host responses after intestinal transplantation. Clones were sequenced by immunoSEQ multiplex PCR, and TCRdb holds only the in-frame ones, with some missing. The table shows tens of thousands of clones, with under 95% occurring only once. The sequenced sample was PBMCs, obtained approximately 97 weeks after intestinal transplant. These receptors were obtained from a human patient who received an intestinal transplant, so some T cells may come from the graft donor.

This clone was observed a single time. V gene TRBV10-3 combines with J gene TRBJ1-1; TRBD1 might be the D (5 bases). Trimming left V 2 bases short and J 0 bases short, with 7 bases between. CDR1 and CDR2 (germline): ENHRY, SYGVKD. The CDR3 totals 14 residues. In DNA form, the CDR3 reads TGTGCCATCAGTGAGGCGGACATGAACACTGAAGCTTTCTTT. Protein sequence: CAISEADMNTEAFF.

The chain is built from TRBV7-2 and TRBJ1-3, with D maybe TRBD1 (6 bases). V lost 4 bases to trimming and J lost 4 bases, with 8 bases between them. The length of the CDR3 is 13 residues. Germline V gives CDR1 SGHTA, CDR2 FQGNSA. The CDR3: CASSSGAGNTIYF. The CDR3 nucleotides read TGTGCCAGCAGCTCAGGGGCAGGAAACACCATATATTTT. Complete variable domain (other parts from reference TRBV7-2 and TRBJ1-3): GAGVSQSPSNKVTEKGKDVELRCDPISGHTALYWYRQSLGQGLEFLIYFQGNSAPDKSGLPSDRFSAERTGGSVSTLTIQRTQQEDSAVYLCASSSGAGNTIYFGEGSWLTVV.

The rearrangement links TRBV10-3 to TRBJ2-2; D possibly corresponds to TRBD2 (6 bases). V was cut by 3 bases and J by 7 bases, with 9 bases left in between. The CDR3 length is 13 residues. Germline V gene sequence: CDR1 ENHRY, CDR2 SYGVKD. This chain's CDR3 is CAISEGGIGELFF. The CDR3 DNA reads as TGTGCCATCAGTGAAGGAGGGATCGGGGAGCTGTTTTTT.

The V and J genes are TRBV9 and TRBJ2-7, with D unclear. Germline V gene lookup returns CDR1 SGDLS and CDR2 YYNGEE. V lost 0 bases, J lost 4 bases, and 11 bases lay in between. The length of the CDR3 is 14 residues. This CDR3 is CASSVDMGSYEQYF. CDR3 nucleotides: TGTGCCAGCAGCGTAGATATGGGCAGTTACGAGCAGTACTTC.

The CDR3 sequence: CASHTGGRTEAFF. CDR3 bases: TGCGCCAGCCATACAGGGGGTCGGACTGAAGCTTTCTTT. The chain employs TRBV5-1 and TRBJ1-1; TRBD1 matches 8 bases. The length of the CDR3 is 13 residues. Trimming removed 7 bases from V and 5 bases from J; junction bases left unmatched: 7. Germline V gene sequence: CDR1 SGHRS, CDR2 YFSETQ.

For this clone: Within the sample, other DNA sequences also encode this same CDR3. The chain employs TRBV7-9 and TRBJ1-6; D uncertain. CDR1 and CDR2 (germline): SEHNR, FQNEAQ (reference sequence). The CDR3 contains 12 residues. V lost 1 base and J lost 9, with 4 bases in between. The CDR3 DNA sequence: TGTGCCAGCAGCTTAGGGGGTTCACCCCTCCACTTT. It specifies CASSLGGSPLHF.

The chain links TRBV5-1 to TRBJ1-1, with D uncertain. V lost 1 base and J 1 base, leaving 8 bases between the germline ends. In germline, CDR1 is SGHRS, CDR2 YFSETQ. The length of the CDR3 is 14 residues. This CDR3 reads CASSLWAGNTEAFF. In nucleotides, the CDR3 is TGCGCCAGCAGCTTGTGGGCAGGGAACACTGAAGCTTTCTTT.

The genes are TRBV11-2 and TRBJ2-1, with 7 bases lining up with TRBD1. V shed 2 bases, J shed 5 bases, and the junction held 0 bases outside the gene matches. In germline, CDR1 is SGHAT, CDR2 FQNNGV. The CDR3 extends over 13 amino acids. The CDR3 reads CASSLTGDNEQFF. In DNA form, the CDR3 reads TGTGCCAGCAGCTTAACAGGGGACAATGAGCAGTTCTTC.

Only a few counts were recorded for this clone. The chain couples TRBV18 to TRBJ1-2; 7 bases are shared with TRBD1. After removal of 4 bases from V and 4 bases from J, the junction contained 12 bases not matched to a gene. CDR1 KGHSH and CDR2 LQKENI come from the germline V gene. The CDR3 length is 16 residues. CDR3 loop: CASSLNEGAVTYGYTF. DNA of the CDR3: TGTGCCAGCTCACTCAATGAGGGGGCGGTCACCTATGGCTACACCTTC. Looking up the rest from reference TRBV18 and TRBJ1-2 gives the full variable domain: NAGVMQNPRHLVRRRGQEARLRCSPMKGHSHVYWYRQLPEEGLKFMVYLQKENIIDESGMPKERFSAEFPKEGPSILRIQQVVRGDSAAYFCASSLNEGAVTYGYTFGSGTRLTVV.

This chain connects TRBV28 to TRBJ2-5, with D perhaps matching TRBD1 or TRBD2 (5 bases each). CDR3 length: 14 amino acids. Trimming stripped 4 bases from V and 0 bases from J, with 9 bases between. Germline V gene data show CDR1 as MDHEN and CDR2 as SYDVKM. The CDR3 DNA reads as TGTGCCAGCAGTTGGGGGTTGTACCAAGAGACCCAGTACTTC. This encodes CASSWGLYQETQYF.

The genes are TRBV5-6 and TRBJ2-7, with 7 bases identical to TRBD1. The CDR3 totals 14 residues. Germline V gene sequence: CDR1 SGHDT, CDR2 YYEEEE. J was trimmed by 4 bases and V by 0 bases; bases with no gene match: 4. CDR3 amino acids: CASSLGQGRYEQYF. Here the CDR3 DNA reads TGTGCCAGCAGCTTGGGACAGGGTAGATACGAGCAGTACTTC.

The chain uses TRBV11-2 and TRBJ2-5, with a weak D call TRBD1 (6 bases). CDR3 size: 14 residues. CDR1 and CDR2 from the germline V gene are SGHAT and FQNNGV. The V and J ends lost 2 bases and 2 bases respectively, with 9 bases between them. The CDR3: CASSLQGRQETQYF. Here the CDR3 DNA reads TGTGCCAGCAGCTTACAGGGGCGTCAAGAGACCCAGTACTTC.

The V call is TRBV10-3, the J call TRBJ1-5; possible D gene TRBD1, 6 bases. Between the trimmed V and J ends, which lost 0 bases and 7 bases, there was a span of 10 bases. The germline CDR1 and CDR2 sequences are ENHRY and SYGVKD. The CDR3 contains 14 residues. The CDR3 region is CAISESGGGQPQHF. The CDR3 DNA reads TGTGCCATCAGTGAGTCAGGGGGAGGCCAGCCCCAGCATTTT.

This clone was recorded only once. The V and J genes are TRBV2 and TRBJ2-7; D is perhaps TRBD2 (5 bases). CDR3 size: 12 residues. Germline lookup yields CDR1 SNHLY and CDR2 FYNNEI. Trimming removed 6 bases at V and 6 bases at J, with 12 bases between. The DNA for the CDR3 is TGTGCCAGCAGGGACTCCCTGCGCGAGCAGTACTTC. This codes for CASRDSLREQYF.

The chain uses TRBV5-6 and TRBJ1-2; D is undetermined. This CDR3 has 13 residues. V lost 3 bases, J lost 4 bases, and 10 bases lay in between. Germline V gene sequence: CDR1 SGHDT, CDR2 YYEEEE. CDR3 sequence reads: CASSSDTSYGYTF. CDR3 sequence (DNA): TGTGCCAGCAGCTCAGACACAAGCTATGGCTACACCTTC.

V gene TRBV27 combines with J gene TRBJ1-2, with D possibly matching TRBD1 (6 bases). Germline V gives CDR1 MNHEY, CDR2 SMNVEV (reference sequence). The CDR3 runs 13 residues. Trimming shortened V by 6 bases and J by 4 bases, and 12 bases separated the two germline ends. CDR3 protein: CASSLTGRYGYTF. For the CDR3, the DNA is TGTGCCAGCAGCCTTACAGGGCGCTATGGCTACACCTTC.

The CDR3 loop is CASSSTPSTADTQYF. The CDR3 DNA reads TGTGCCAGCAGTTCAACGCCCTCGACGGCAGATACGCAGTATTTT. The V and J genes are TRBV14 and TRBJ2-3; unclear D gene. V was trimmed by 6 bases and J by 4 bases, leaving 17 bases between them. Germline CDR1 is SGHDN and CDR2 is FVKESK. The CDR3 spans 15 residues.

The genes are TRBV2 and TRBJ1-2; 9 bases fit TRBD1. Trimming cost V 6 bases and J 7 bases; bases outside gene matches: 15. The germline gives CDR1 SNHLY, CDR2 FYNNEI. The CDR3 has 16 amino acids. CDR3: CASRTDGQGTRSGYTF. The CDR3 DNA follows: TGTGCCAGCAGGACAGACGGACAGGGGACGCGAAGTGGCTACACCTTC.

The chain recombines TRBV5-6 with TRBJ1-4; 7 bases agree with TRBD1. This CDR3 has 15 residues. Germline CDR1 and CDR2: SGHDT and YYEEEE. Germline trimming cut 0 bases from V and 4 bases from J; bases unmatched to any gene: 3. DNA of the CDR3: TGTGCCAGCAGCTTGGCGAGACAGGGTAATGAAAAACTGTTTTTT. It encodes CASSLARQGNEKLFF.

The rearrangement links TRBV6-5 to TRBJ2-3, with 11 bases lining up with TRBD2. The CDR3 is made up of 14 amino acids. The trim removed 7 bases at V and 8 bases at J, leaving 8 bases unmatched. Germline assignment: CDR1 MNHEY and CDR2 SVGAGI. The DNA for the CDR3 is TGTGCCAGCACGTTTAGCGGGGGGGCGGGTACGCAGTATTTT. As protein: CASTFSGGAGTQYF.

The genes are TRBV18 and TRBJ2-5; no firm D call. The V end was cut by 3 bases, the J end by 0 bases, with 8 bases between. The CDR3 sequence is 14 residues long. CDR1 KGHSH and CDR2 LQKENI come from the germline V gene. CDR3 protein: CASSPRQYQETQYF. Written as DNA, the CDR3 is TGTGCCAGCTCACCCAGGCAGTACCAAGAGACCCAGTACTTC.